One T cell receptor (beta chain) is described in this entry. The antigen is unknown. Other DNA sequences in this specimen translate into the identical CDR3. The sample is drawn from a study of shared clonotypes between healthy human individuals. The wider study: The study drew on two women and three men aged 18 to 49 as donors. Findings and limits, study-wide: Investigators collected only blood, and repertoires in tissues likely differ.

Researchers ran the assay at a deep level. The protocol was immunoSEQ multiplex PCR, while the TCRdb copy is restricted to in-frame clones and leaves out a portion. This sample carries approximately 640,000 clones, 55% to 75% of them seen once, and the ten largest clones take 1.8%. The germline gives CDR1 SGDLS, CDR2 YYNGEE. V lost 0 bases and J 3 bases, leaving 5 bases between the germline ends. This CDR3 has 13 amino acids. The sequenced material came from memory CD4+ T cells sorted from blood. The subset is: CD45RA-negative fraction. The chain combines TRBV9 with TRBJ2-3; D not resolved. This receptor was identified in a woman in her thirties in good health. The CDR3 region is CASSVVRTDTQYF. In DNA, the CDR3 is TGTGCCAGCAGCGTAGTCAGGACAGATACGCAGTATTTT.